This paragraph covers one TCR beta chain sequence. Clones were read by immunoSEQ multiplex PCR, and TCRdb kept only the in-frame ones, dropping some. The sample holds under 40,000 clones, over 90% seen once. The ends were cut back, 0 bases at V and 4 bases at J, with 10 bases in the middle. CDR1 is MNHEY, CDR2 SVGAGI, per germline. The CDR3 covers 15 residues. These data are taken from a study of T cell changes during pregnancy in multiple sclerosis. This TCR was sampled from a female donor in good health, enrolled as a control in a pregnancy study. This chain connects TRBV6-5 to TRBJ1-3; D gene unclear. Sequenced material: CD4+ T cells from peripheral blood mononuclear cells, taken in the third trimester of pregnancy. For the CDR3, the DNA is TGTGCCAGCAGTTACTCCTCGGAGGCCGGAAACACCATATATTTT. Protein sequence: CASSYSSEAGNTIYF.